What follows describes a single TCR beta chain. Germline CDR1 and CDR2: SEHNR and FQNEAQ (reference sequence). V was pared by 1 base and J by 1 base, with 8 bases between. The CDR3 consists of 14 residues. In the original analysis: Reference gene primer amplification in the assay estimated nucleated cell counts. Clones were sequenced by immunoSEQ multiplex PCR, and TCRdb holds only the in-frame ones, with some missing. The V and J calls and clone size are taken from that table; D and trimming were inferred from the DNA. This sample has 130,000 or so clones, with 88% found just once. This record belongs to a study of blood T cell repertoires in COVID-19. The wider study: The United States, Italy and Spain supplied acute and convalescent COVID-19 samples.

This TCR came from a man in his 60s with active or convalescent COVID-19. The sample taken for sequencing was peripheral blood. The rearrangement links TRBV7-9 to TRBJ2-7; D is ambiguous. The CDR3 coding sequence is TGTGCCAGCAGCTTAGGCCCCCTATCCTACGAGCAGTACTTC. This encodes CASSLGPLSYEQYF.